This TCR beta chain was observed in a study of T cell responses to AZD1222 COVID-19 vaccine. Study information: Samples with a second dose at about 4 or about 12 weeks were pooled together. Study-wide results and limits: Females outnumbered males among donors, who were mostly white British; clonal diversity was possibly underestimated. Baseline antibody screening turned up just a handful of seropositive AZD1222 recipients.

Looked up from germline, CDR1 is LGHDT and CDR2 is YNNKEL (reference sequence). The length of the CDR3 is 16 residues. V was clipped by 2 bases and J by 4 bases, with 17 bases between them. The protocol was immunoSEQ multiplex PCR, while the TCRdb copy is restricted to in-frame clones and leaves out a portion. Of about 170,000 clones listed, roughly 90% are singletons. Remarks on this clone: Antigen specificity is unknown.

This TCR came from an adult in good health. Material: peripheral blood, obtained on day 0 of AZD1222 vaccination. This chain uses TRBV3-1 (or the pseudogene TRBV3-2) with TRBJ1-2; the D gene is possibly TRBD1 (5 bases). The CDR3 is CASSQNGAGVSYGYTF. DNA for the CDR3: TGTGCCAGCAGCCAAAATGGCGCGGGGGTCTCCTATGGCTACACCTTC.